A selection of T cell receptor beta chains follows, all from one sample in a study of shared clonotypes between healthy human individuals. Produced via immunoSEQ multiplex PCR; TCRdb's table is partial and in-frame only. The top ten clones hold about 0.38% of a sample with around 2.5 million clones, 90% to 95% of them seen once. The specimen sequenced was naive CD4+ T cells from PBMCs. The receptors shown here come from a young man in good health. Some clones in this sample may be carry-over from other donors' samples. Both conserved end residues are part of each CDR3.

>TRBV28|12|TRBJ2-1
CASSAPRGRGFF
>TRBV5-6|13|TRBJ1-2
CASSLQFPGGYTF
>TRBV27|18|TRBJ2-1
CASSLVIGGISTYNEQFF
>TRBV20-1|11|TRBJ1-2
CSAPAREGYTF
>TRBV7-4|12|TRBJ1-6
CASSPGHSPLHF
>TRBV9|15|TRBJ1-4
CASSVRVGPGEKLFF
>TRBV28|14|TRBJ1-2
CASSPIPRGYGYTF
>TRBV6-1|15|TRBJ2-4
CASSEAGTSGRTQYF
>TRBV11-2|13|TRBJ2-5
CASRSTGGEEQYF
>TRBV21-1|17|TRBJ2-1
CARSPRERDSSYNEQFF
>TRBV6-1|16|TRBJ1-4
CASSDATGGAYEKLFF
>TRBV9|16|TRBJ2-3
CASSVDAGGGTDTQYF
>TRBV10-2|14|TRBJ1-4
CASSPIATNEKLFF
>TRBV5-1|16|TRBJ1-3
CASSRTGTPEGNTIYF
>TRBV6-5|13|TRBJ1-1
CASIRAGGTEAFF
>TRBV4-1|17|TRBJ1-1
CASSQGGRGKMNTEAFF
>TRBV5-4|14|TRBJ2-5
CASSRRTPQETQYF
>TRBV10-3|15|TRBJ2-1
CAISDSRGGGDEQFF
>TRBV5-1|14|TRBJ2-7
CASSLAVSSYEQYF
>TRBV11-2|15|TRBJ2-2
CASSPTRGNTGELFF
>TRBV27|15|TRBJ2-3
CASSLSRRLGDTQYF
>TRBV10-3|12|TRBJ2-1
CAISESKNEQFF
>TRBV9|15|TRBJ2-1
CASSVELAGGNEQFF
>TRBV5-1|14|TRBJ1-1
CASSLRTLNTEAFF
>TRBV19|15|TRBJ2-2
CASRTTGENTGELFF
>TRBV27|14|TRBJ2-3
CASSGQSSTDTQYF
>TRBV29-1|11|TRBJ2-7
CSVVGPYEQYF